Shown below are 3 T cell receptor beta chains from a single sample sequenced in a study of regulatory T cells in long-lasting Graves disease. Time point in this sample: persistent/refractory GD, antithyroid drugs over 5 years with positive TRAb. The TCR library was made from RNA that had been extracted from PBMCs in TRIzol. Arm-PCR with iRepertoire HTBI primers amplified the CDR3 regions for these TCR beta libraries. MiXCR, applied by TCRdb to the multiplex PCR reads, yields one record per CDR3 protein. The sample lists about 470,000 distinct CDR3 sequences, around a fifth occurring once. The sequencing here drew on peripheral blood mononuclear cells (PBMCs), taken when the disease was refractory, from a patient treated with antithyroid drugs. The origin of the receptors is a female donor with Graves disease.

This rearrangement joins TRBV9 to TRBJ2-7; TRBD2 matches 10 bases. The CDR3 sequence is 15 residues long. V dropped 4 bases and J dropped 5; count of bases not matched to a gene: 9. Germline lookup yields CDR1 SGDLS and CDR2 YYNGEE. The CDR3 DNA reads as TGTGCCAGCAGCTCCCAAGCGGGAGGGCCCCACGAGCAGTACTTC. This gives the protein CASSSQAGGPHEQYF.

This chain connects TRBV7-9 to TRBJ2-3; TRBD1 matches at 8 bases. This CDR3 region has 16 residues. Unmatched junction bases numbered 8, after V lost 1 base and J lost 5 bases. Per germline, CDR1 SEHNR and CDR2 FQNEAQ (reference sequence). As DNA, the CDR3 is TGTGCCAGCAGCTTAGAGGACAGGGTGGTGGGAGATACGCAGTATTTT. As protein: CASSLEDRVVGDTQYF.

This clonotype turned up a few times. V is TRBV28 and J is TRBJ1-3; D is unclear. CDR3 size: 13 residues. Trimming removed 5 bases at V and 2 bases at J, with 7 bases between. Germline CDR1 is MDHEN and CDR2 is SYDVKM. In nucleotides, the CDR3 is TGTGCCAGCAGTATGGGAACTGGAAACACCATATATTTT. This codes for CASSMGTGNTIYF.